The TCR beta chain under discussion was sequenced for a study of shared clonotypes between healthy human individuals. Whole-study findings and limits: Sampling used blood alone; tissue repertoires probably differ.

Every one of the donors was a Caucasian adult that lived in Nashville, Tennessee. Concerning this clone itself: Antigen specificity is unknown.

Assay execution took place at the deep level. The replicate PCRs on unsorted PBMC were given about 300 ng DNA, which is about 27,000 T cell genomes. Some clones are missing from TCRdb's copy, which holds only in-frame ones; the method was immunoSEQ multiplex PCR. The sample yields about 480,000 clones, around 74% seen once. This CDR3 contains 15 residues. The junction had 8 bases not matched to a gene; V was cut back by 3 bases and J by 10 bases. Germline CDR1 is SGHAT and CDR2 is FQNNGV. The clonotype was recovered from a woman aged 40 to 50 in good health. Some clones in this sample may be carry-over from other donors' samples. The chain carries TRBV11-2 and TRBJ2-1; TRBD2 aligns across 11 bases. Sequenced: PBMCs. DNA for the CDR3: TGTGCCAGCAGCTTTAGCGGGAGGGCCGGTCGGGAGCAGTTCTTC. Translating gives CASSFSGRAGREQFF. Looking up the rest from reference TRBV11-2 and TRBJ2-1 gives the full variable domain: EAGVAQSPRYKIIEKRQSVAFWCNPISGHATLYWYQQILGQGPKLLIQFQNNGVVDDSQLPKDRFSAERLKGVDSTLKIQPAKLEDSAVYLCASSFSGRAGREQFFGPGTRLTVL.